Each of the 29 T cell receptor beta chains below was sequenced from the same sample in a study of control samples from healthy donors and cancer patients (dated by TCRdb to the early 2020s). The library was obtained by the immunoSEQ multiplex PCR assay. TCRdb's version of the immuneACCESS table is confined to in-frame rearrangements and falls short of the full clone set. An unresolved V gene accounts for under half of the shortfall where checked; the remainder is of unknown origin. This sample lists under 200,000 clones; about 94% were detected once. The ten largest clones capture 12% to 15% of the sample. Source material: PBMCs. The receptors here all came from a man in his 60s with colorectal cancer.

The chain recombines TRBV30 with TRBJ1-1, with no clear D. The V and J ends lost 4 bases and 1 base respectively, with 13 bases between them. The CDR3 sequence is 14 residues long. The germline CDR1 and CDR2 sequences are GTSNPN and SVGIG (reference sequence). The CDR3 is CAWTRGTANTEAFF. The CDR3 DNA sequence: TGTGCCTGGACGCGCGGTACAGCGAACACTGAAGCTTTCTTT.

CDR3 DNA: TGTGCCAGTAGTCCGGGACAGGGGGCGAATGAGCAGTTCTTC. Its translation is CASSPGQGANEQFF. The chain joins TRBV19 to TRBJ2-1; 12 bases are shared with TRBD1. Trimming removed 5 bases from V and 7 bases from J; junction bases left unmatched: 3. Germline CDR1 reads LNHDA; CDR2 reads SQIVND (reference sequence). CDR3 length: 14 residues.

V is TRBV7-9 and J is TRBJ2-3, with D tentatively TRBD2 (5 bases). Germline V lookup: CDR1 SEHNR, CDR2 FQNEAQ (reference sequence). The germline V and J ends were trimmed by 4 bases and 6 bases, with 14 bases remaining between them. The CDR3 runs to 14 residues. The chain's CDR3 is CASSWRGRGDTQYF. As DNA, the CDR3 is TGTGCCAGCAGCTGGCGAGGAAGAGGGGATACGCAGTATTTT.

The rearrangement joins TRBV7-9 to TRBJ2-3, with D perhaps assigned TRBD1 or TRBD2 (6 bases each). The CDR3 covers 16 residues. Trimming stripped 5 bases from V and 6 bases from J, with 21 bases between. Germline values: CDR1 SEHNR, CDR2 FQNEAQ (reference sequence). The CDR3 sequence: CASSPRGRRGGDTQYF. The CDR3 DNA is TGTGCCAGCAGCCCAAGAGGTCGCAGGGGAGGTGATACGCAGTATTTT.

The CDR3: CASSPWTATHEKLFF. CDR3 nucleotide sequence: TGTGCCAGCAGCCCCTGGACAGCAACACATGAAAAACTGTTTTTT. The chain joins TRBV3-1 (or the pseudogene TRBV3-2) to TRBJ1-4, with D possibly matching TRBD1 (6 bases). Deletions cut 4 bases from V and 6 bases from J, with 15 bases between. The germline V gene has CDR1 LGHDT and CDR2 YNNKEL (reference sequence). CDR3 length: 15 residues.

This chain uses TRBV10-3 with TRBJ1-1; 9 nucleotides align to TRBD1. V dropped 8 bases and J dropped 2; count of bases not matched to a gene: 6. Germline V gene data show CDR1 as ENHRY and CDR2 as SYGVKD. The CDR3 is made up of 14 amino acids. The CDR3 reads CAIGYRGQNTEAFF. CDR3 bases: TGTGCCATCGGTTACAGGGGGCAAAACACTGAAGCTTTCTTT.

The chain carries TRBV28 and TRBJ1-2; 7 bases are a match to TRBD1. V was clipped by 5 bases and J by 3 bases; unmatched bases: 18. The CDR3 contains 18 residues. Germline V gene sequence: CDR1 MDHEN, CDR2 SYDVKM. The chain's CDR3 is CASSPSPGAGGGDYGYTF. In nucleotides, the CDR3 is TGTGCCAGCAGTCCATCACCGGGAGCAGGGGGGGGAGACTATGGCTACACCTTC.

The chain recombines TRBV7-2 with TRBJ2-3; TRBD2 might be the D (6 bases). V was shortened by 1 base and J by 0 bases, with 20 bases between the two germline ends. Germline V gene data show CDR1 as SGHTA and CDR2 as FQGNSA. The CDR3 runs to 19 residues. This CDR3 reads CASSLEARVGGTSTDTQYF. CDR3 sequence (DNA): TGTGCCAGCAGCTTAGAGGCCCGCGTTGGCGGGACCAGCACAGATACGCAGTATTTT.

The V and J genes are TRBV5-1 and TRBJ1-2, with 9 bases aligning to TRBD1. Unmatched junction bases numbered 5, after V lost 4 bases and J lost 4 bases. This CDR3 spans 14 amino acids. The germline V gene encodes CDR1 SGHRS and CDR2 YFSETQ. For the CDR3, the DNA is TGCGCCAGCAGCCCCCCGGACAGGGGCTATGGCTACACCTTC. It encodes CASSPPDRGYGYTF.

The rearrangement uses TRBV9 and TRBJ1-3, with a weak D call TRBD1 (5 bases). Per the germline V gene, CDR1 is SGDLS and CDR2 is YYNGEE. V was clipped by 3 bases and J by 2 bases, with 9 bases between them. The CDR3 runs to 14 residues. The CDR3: CASSGGYPGNTIYF. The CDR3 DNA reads TGTGCCAGCAGCGGGGGGTACCCTGGAAACACCATATATTTT.

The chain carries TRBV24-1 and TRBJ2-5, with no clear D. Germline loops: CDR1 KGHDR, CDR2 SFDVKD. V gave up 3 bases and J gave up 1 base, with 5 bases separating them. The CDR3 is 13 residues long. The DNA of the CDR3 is TGTGCCACCAGTGATGGTCCCCAAGAGACCCAGTACTTC. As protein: CATSDGPQETQYF.

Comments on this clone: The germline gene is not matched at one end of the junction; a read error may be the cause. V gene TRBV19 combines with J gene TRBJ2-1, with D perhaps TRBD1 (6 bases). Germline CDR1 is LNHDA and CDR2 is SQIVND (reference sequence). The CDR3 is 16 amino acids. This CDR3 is CASSIVGQGSSNEQFF. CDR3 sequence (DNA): TGTGCCAGTAGTATAGTAGGGCAGGGGTCCTCCAATGAGCAGTTCTTC. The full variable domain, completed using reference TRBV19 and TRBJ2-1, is DGGITQSPKYLFRKEGQNVTLSCEQNLNHDAMYWYRQDPGQGLRLIYYSQIVNDFQKGDIAEGYSVSREKKESFPLTVTSAQKNPTAFYLCASSIVGQGSSNEQFFGPGTRLTVL.

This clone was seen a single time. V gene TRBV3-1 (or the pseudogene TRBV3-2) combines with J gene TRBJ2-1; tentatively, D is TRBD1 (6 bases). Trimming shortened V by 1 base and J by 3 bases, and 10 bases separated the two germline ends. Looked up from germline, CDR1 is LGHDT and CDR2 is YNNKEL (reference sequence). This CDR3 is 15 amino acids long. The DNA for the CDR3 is TGTGCCAGCAGCCAAGGGGACACCAGCTACAATGAGCAGTTCTTC. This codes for CASSQGDTSYNEQFF.

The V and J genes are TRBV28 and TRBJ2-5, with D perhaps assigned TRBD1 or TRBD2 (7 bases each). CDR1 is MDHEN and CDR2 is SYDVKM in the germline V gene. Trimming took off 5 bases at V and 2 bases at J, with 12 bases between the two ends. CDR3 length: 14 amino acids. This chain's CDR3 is CASSPGGVQETQYF. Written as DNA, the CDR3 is TGTGCCAGCAGTCCAGGGGGGGTACAAGAGACCCAGTACTTC.

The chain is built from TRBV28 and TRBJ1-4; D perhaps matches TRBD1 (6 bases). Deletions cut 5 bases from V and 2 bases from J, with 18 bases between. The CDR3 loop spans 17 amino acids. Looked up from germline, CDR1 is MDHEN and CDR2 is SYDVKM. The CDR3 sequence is CASSPKGGRGTNEKLFF. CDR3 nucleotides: TGTGCCAGCAGTCCCAAGGGGGGGAGGGGGACTAATGAAAAACTGTTTTTT.

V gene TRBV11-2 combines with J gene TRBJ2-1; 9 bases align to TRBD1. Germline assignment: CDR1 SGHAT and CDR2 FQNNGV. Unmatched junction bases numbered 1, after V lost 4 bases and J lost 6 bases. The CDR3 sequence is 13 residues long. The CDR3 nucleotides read TGTGCCAGCAGCTCACAGGGGGCCAATGAGCAGTTCTTC. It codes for CASSSQGANEQFF.

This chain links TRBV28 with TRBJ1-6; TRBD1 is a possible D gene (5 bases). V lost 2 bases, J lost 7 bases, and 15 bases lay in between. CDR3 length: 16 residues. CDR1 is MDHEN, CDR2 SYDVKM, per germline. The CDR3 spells CASSLSSATANSPLHF. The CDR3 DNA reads TGTGCCAGCAGTTTAAGTTCGGCGACAGCAAATTCACCCCTCCACTTT.

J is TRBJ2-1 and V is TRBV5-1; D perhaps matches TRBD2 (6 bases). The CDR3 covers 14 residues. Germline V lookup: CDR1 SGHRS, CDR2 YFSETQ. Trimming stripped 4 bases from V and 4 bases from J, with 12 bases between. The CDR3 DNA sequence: TGCGCCAGCAGCCGGGGGTCGGGTTACAATGAGCAGTTCTTC. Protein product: CASSRGSGYNEQFF.

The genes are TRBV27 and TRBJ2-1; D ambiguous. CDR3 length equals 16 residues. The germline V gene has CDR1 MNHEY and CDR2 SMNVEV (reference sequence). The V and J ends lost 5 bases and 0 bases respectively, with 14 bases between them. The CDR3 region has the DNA TGTGCCAGCAGTCCCGACGGACGGAGCTCCTACAATGAGCAGTTCTTC. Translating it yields CASSPDGRSSYNEQFF.

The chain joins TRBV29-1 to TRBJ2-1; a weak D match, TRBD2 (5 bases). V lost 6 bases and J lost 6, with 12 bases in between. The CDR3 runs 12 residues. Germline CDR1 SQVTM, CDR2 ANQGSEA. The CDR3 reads CSVVLETNEQFF. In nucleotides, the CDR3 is TGCAGCGTCGTACTAGAAACCAATGAGCAGTTCTTC.

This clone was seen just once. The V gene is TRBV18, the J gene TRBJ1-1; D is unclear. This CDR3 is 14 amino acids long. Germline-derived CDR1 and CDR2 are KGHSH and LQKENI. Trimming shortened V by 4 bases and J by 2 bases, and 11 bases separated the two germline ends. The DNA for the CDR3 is TGTGCCAGCTCACTTGGCGACGGAAACACTGAAGCTTTCTTT. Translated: CASSLGDGNTEAFF.

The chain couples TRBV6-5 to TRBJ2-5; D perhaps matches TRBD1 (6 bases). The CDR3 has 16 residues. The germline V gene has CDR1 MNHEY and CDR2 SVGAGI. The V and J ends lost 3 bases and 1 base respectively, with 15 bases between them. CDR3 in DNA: TGTGCCAGCAGTTATGATGGCGGCAGGGGCCAAGAGACCCAGTACTTC. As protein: CASSYDGGRGQETQYF.

The CDR3 spells CASSPSGGNEQFF. The CDR3, as DNA: TGTGCCAGCAGTCCTAGCGGGGGAAATGAGCAGTTCTTC. The V gene is TRBV6-1, the J gene TRBJ2-1; 10 bases map to TRBD2. The J segment lost 7 bases and the V segment lost 5 bases, leaving 2 bases of the junction unmatched. The CDR3 has 13 residues. Germline CDR1 and CDR2: MNHNS and SASEGT.

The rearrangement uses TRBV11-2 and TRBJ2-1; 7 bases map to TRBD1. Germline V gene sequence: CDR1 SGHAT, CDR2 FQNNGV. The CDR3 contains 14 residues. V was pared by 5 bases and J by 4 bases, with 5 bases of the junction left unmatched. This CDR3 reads CASSAGTAYNEQFF. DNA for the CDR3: TGTGCCAGCAGCGCCGGGACAGCGTACAATGAGCAGTTCTTC.

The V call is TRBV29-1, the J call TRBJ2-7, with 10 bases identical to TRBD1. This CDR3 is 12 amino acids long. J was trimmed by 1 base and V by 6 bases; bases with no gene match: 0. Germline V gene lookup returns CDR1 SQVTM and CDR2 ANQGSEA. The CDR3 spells CSVGQGSYEQYF. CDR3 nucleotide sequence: TGCAGCGTGGGACAGGGGTCCTACGAGCAGTACTTC.

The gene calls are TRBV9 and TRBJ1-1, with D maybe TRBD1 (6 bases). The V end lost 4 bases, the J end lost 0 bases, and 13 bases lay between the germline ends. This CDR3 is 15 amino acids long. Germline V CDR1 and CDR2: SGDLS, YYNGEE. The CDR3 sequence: CASSPGDTLNTEAFF. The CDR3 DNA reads TGTGCCAGCAGCCCAGGGGACACCCTGAACACTGAAGCTTTCTTT.

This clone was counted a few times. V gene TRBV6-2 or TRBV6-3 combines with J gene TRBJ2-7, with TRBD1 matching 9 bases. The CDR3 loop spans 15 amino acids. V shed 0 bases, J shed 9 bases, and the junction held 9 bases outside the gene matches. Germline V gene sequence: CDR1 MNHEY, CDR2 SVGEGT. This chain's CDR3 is CASSYSPQTGGGQYF. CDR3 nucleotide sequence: TGTGCCAGCAGTTACTCCCCGCAAACAGGGGGCGGGCAGTACTTC.

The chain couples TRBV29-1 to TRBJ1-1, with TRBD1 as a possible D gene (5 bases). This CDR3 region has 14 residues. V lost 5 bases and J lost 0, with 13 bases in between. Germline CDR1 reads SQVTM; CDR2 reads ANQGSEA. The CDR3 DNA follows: TGCAGCGTTTCGGGACCAAGCATGAACACTGAAGCTTTCTTT. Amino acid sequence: CSVSGPSMNTEAFF.

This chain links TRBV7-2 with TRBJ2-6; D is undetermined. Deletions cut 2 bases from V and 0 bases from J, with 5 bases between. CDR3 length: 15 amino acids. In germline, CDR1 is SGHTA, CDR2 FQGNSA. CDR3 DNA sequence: TGTGCCAGCAGCTTATGGGGCTCTGGGGCCAACGTCCTGACTTTC. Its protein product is CASSLWGSGANVLTF.